Presented here are 32 T cell receptor beta chains from one specimen sequenced in a study of radiation and T cells in renal cell carcinoma. Sequenced by immunoSEQ multiplex PCR; TCRdb stores in-frame clones only, minus some. The data contain more than 100,000 clones, about 88% of them seen just once; the ten biggest clones take up 5.8%. This sample's time point: blood 2 weeks post-SBRT. Treatment specified: 15 Gy SBRT to primary tumor, nephrectomy 4 weeks later. The sample was blood, taken from a patient whose treatment included radiotherapy and nephrectomy. Receptors were obtained from a woman aged 65 to 85 with renal cell carcinoma.

The rearrangement joins TRBV19 to TRBJ2-5; 8 bases fit TRBD1. From germline, CDR1 is LNHDA and CDR2 SQIVND (reference sequence). This CDR3 has 15 residues. The junction had 5 bases not matched to a gene; V was cut back by 2 bases and J by 3 bases. The CDR3 DNA is TGTGCCAGTAGTATACTTGGGACAGGTGAAGAGACCCAGTACTTC. Translated: CASSILGTGEETQYF.

This clone was observed once. The J gene is TRBJ1-2, the V gene TRBV6-1; D ambiguous. CDR1 and CDR2 (germline): MNHNS, SASEGT. The CDR3 runs 13 residues. V dropped 0 bases and J dropped 8 bases, with 10 bases sitting between them. The CDR3 region is CASSEALSRGYTF. In DNA form, the CDR3 reads TGTGCCAGCAGTGAAGCTCTAAGTAGGGGCTACACCTTC.

The chain links TRBV27 to TRBJ2-2; TRBD2 agrees at 9 bases. V lost 2 bases to trimming and J lost 7 bases; unmatched junction nucleotides: 5. The CDR3 is made up of 15 amino acids. The germline V gene encodes CDR1 MNHEY and CDR2 SMNVEV (reference sequence). The chain's CDR3 is CASSLVAGAGGELFF. As DNA, the CDR3 is TGTGCCAGCAGTTTAGTAGCGGGGGCGGGCGGGGAGCTGTTTTTT.

The chain combines TRBV13 with TRBJ1-6; tentative D call: TRBD1 (6 bases). CDR3 length: 12 amino acids. V was trimmed by 4 bases and J by 11 bases, leaving 9 bases between them. CDR1 PRHDT and CDR2 FYEKMQ come from the germline V gene (reference sequence). In DNA form, the CDR3 reads TGTGCCAGCAGCTCTACAGGGCCACCCCTCCACTTT. Amino acids: CASSSTGPPLHF.

This chain links TRBV28 with TRBJ1-1; no clear D gene. This CDR3 has 14 amino acids. The V and J ends lost 4 bases and 5 bases respectively, with 14 bases between them. Germline V lookup: CDR1 MDHEN, CDR2 SYDVKM. CDR3 nucleotide sequence: TGTGCCAGCAGTTCCCGGACCAGTTTTACTGAAGCTTTCTTT. Its protein is CASSSRTSFTEAFF. The complete variable domain, with remaining parts taken from reference TRBV28 and TRBJ1-1, reads DVKVTQSSRYLVKRTGEKVFLECVQDMDHENMFWYRQDPGLGLRLIYFSYDVKMKEKGDIPEGYSVSREKKERFSLILESASTNQTSMYLCASSSRTSFTEAFFGQGTRLTVV.

This clone has more than one count but fewer than ten. The chain recombines TRBV7-9 with TRBJ1-2; 7 positions match TRBD1. The CDR3 is 14 amino acids. J was trimmed by 4 bases and V by 1 base; bases with no gene match: 3. Germline-derived CDR1 and CDR2 are SEHNR and FQNEAQ (reference sequence). The chain's CDR3 is CASSLGQGSYGYTF. The CDR3 DNA reads as TGTGCCAGCAGCTTAGGACAGGGTAGCTATGGCTACACCTTC.

On this clone itself: The same CDR3 arises from other DNA sequences in this sample as well. The chain combines TRBV7-2 with TRBJ2-5, with 7 bases matching TRBD1. CDR1 SGHTA and CDR2 FQGNSA come from the germline V gene. The CDR3 has 15 residues. The junction had 4 bases not matched to a gene; V was cut back by 2 bases and J by 1 base. CDR3 in amino acids: CASSLTGAFQETQYF. The CDR3 nucleotides read TGTGCCAGCAGCTTAACAGGGGCCTTCCAAGAGACCCAGTACTTC.

The V call is TRBV28, the J call TRBJ1-5, with TRBD1 matching over 7 bases. The J segment lost 5 bases and the V segment lost 2 bases, leaving 9 bases of the junction unmatched. The CDR3 consists of 16 residues. Germline loops: CDR1 MDHEN, CDR2 SYDVKM. CDR3: CASSLHRTGHHQPQHF. In nucleotides, the CDR3 is TGTGCCAGCAGTTTACACCGGACAGGCCACCATCAGCCCCAGCATTTT. The full variable domain, completed using reference TRBV28 and TRBJ1-5, is DVKVTQSSRYLVKRTGEKVFLECVQDMDHENMFWYRQDPGLGLRLIYFSYDVKMKEKGDIPEGYSVSREKKERFSLILESASTNQTSMYLCASSLHRTGHHQPQHFGDGTRLSIL.

V is TRBV19 and J is TRBJ1-5; tentatively, D is TRBD1 (5 bases). Germline V gene sequence: CDR1 LNHDA, CDR2 SQIVND (reference sequence). Trimming shortened V by 4 bases and J by 0 bases, and 19 bases separated the two germline ends. The CDR3 runs to 18 residues. CDR3 DNA: TGTGCCAGTAGTACGCTCCCGACCGGGACGGGTAGCAATCAGCCCCAGCATTTT. Translation gives CASSTLPTGTGSNQPQHF. Supplemented by reference TRBV19 and TRBJ1-5, the full variable domain reads DGGITQSPKYLFRKEGQNVTLSCEQNLNHDAMYWYRQDPGQGLRLIYYSQIVNDFQKGDIAEGYSVSREKKESFPLTVTSAQKNPTAFYLCASSTLPTGTGSNQPQHFGDGTRLSIL.

The chain uses TRBV6-5 and TRBJ2-7; 11 bases are a match to TRBD1. CDR1 MNHEY and CDR2 SVGAGI come from the germline V gene. The V and J ends lost 4 bases and 3 bases, in that order; junction bases with no gene match: 2. The CDR3 has 14 amino acids. Written as DNA, the CDR3 is TGTGCCAGCAGTTGGACAGGGGGCGGCTACGAGCAGTACTTC. It yields the protein CASSWTGGGYEQYF.

This chain connects TRBV29-1 to TRBJ1-3; D might be TRBD1 (5 bases). V lost 4 bases, J lost 2 bases, and 9 bases lay in between. This CDR3 is 13 amino acids long. The germline gives CDR1 SQVTM, CDR2 ANQGSEA. CDR3 in amino acids: CSVAQAAGNTIYF. CDR3 DNA sequence: TGCAGCGTTGCACAGGCTGCTGGAAACACCATATATTTT.

The chain combines TRBV9 with TRBJ2-5; TRBD2 aligns across 11 bases. The V segment lost 0 bases and the J segment 1 base; nucleotides outside the gene matches: 5. The V gene's germline CDR1 is SGDLS and CDR2 YYNGEE. The CDR3 covers 17 residues. The CDR3 coding sequence is TGTGCCAGCAGCGTAGGGCTAGCGGGGGGTTCCCAAGAGACCCAGTACTTC. Protein sequence: CASSVGLAGGSQETQYF.

V and J are TRBV28 and TRBJ1-5, with D tentatively TRBD1 (6 bases). Trimming cost V 6 bases and J 2 bases, with 11 bases left between them. The CDR3 runs 14 residues. The germline V gene has CDR1 MDHEN and CDR2 SYDVKM. The CDR3 region has the DNA TGTGCCAGCAGGTTAGGGGGACGCAATCAGCCCCAGCATTTT. It is translated as CASRLGGRNQPQHF.

J is TRBJ1-5 and V is TRBV6-1, with D possibly being TRBD1 (6 bases). V lost 2 bases to trimming and J lost 3 bases, with 11 bases between them. Germline lookup yields CDR1 MNHNS and CDR2 SASEGT. The CDR3 has 15 residues. CDR3 bases: TGTGCCAGCAGTGAACGGGGGGCGAACAATCAGCCCCAGCATTTT. Encoded protein: CASSERGANNQPQHF.

This rearrangement joins TRBV27 to TRBJ1-4; 7 nucleotides agree with TRBD1. The ends lost 0 bases at V and 4 bases at J; junction bases unmatched: 11. The CDR3 has 18 residues. Germline V lookup: CDR1 MNHEY, CDR2 SMNVEV (reference sequence). DNA for the CDR3: TGTGCCAGCAGTTTATCGTGGGTTGGGGCAGGGGGTAATGAAAAACTGTTTTTT. Its translation is CASSLSWVGAGGNEKLFF.

The rearrangement links TRBV18 to TRBJ2-7; 8 bases match TRBD2. Trimming cost V 2 bases and J 0 bases; bases outside gene matches: 6. Germline CDR1 reads KGHSH; CDR2 reads LQKENI. The CDR3 loop spans 16 amino acids. CDR3: CASSPNQRGPSYEQYF. The CDR3 DNA sequence: TGTGCCAGCTCACCAAATCAGCGGGGGCCCTCCTACGAGCAGTACTTC. Full variable domain (missing parts from reference TRBV18 and TRBJ2-7): NAGVMQNPRHLVRRRGQEARLRCSPMKGHSHVYWYRQLPEEGLKFMVYLQKENIIDESGMPKERFSAEFPKEGPSILRIQQVVRGDSAAYFCASSPNQRGPSYEQYFGPGTRLTVT.

The chain employs TRBV30 and TRBJ1-5; TRBD1 might be the D (5 bases). V lost 2 bases and J 3 bases, leaving 14 bases between the germline ends. This CDR3 contains 15 residues. Germline CDR1 is GTSNPN and CDR2 is SVGIG (reference sequence). The CDR3, as DNA: TGTGCCTGGAGTAAAAGGGGCGCCCCCAATCAGCCCCAGCATTTT. Its translation is CAWSKRGAPNQPQHF.

Turning to this clone: The junction departs from the called germline gene at one end, perhaps through a read error. The chain combines TRBV5-4 with TRBJ2-3, with TRBD2 matching over 7 bases. The CDR3 contains 15 residues. Germline V gives CDR1 SGHNT, CDR2 YYREEE (reference sequence). The CDR3 loop reads CASRLGGARPDTQYF. The CDR3 DNA follows: TGTGCCAGCAGGTTGGGAGGGGCGCGCCCAGATACGCAGTATTTT. Full variable domain (missing parts from reference TRBV5-4 and TRBJ2-3): ETGVTQSPTHLIKTRGQQVTLRCSSQSGHNTVSWYQQALGQGPQFIFQYYREEENGRGNFPPRFSGLQFPNYSSELNVNALELDDSALYLCASRLGGARPDTQYFGPGTRLTVL.

The rearrangement links TRBV30 to TRBJ2-7, with TRBD1 matching over 7 bases. The length of the CDR3 is 13 residues. The germline gives CDR1 GTSNPN, CDR2 SVGIG (reference sequence). J was trimmed by 2 bases and V by 5 bases; bases with no gene match: 6. CDR3 nucleotide sequence: TGTGCCTGGGGAAAGACAGGGACCTACGAGCAGTACTTC. Its translation is CAWGKTGTYEQYF.

The CDR3 sequence is CASSQPTGTGNTIYF. The CDR3 region has the DNA TGTGCCAGCAGCCAACCGACAGGGACTGGAAACACCATATATTTT. This chain connects TRBV7-2 to TRBJ1-3, with TRBD1 matching over 7 bases. J lost 2 bases, V lost 5 bases, and 6 bases had no gene match. The CDR3 has 15 residues. CDR1 is SGHTA and CDR2 is FQGNSA in the germline V gene.

The CDR3 region has the DNA TGTGCCAGTAGTATTCTTAGCGGGGGGGCCCAAGAGACCCAGTACTTC. This sequence encodes CASSILSGGAQETQYF. This chain links TRBV19 with TRBJ2-5, with 11 bases fitting TRBD2. With 3 bases clipped from V and 1 base from J, the junction kept 4 bases outside the gene matches. Germline V gene data show CDR1 as LNHDA and CDR2 as SQIVND (reference sequence). The CDR3 loop spans 16 amino acids. Full variable domain (outside the CDR3, taken from reference TRBV19 and TRBJ2-5): DGGITQSPKYLFRKEGQNVTLSCEQNLNHDAMYWYRQDPGQGLRLIYYSQIVNDFQKGDIAEGYSVSREKKESFPLTVTSAQKNPTAFYLCASSILSGGAQETQYFGPGTRLLVL.

This chain joins TRBV4-3 and TRBJ2-6; the match to TRBD1 covers 7 bases. This CDR3 is built from 16 residues. V shed 2 bases and J 2 bases; nucleotides not matched to a gene: 3. Germline assignment: CDR1 LGHNA and CDR2 YSLEER. The CDR3 nucleotides are TGCGCCAGCAGCCAATTAGGGGGCACTGGGGCCAACGTCCTGACTTTC. Its protein product is CASSQLGGTGANVLTF.

This sequence joins TRBV7-2 and TRBJ1-4; D gene ambiguous. CDR1 is SGHTA, CDR2 FQGNSA, per germline. Trimming took off 1 base at V and 3 bases at J, with 6 bases between the two ends. The CDR3 length is 14 residues. CDR3 sequence: CASSLGSANEKLFF. The CDR3 DNA sequence: TGTGCCAGCAGCTTAGGCTCAGCTAATGAAAAACTGTTTTTT.

The J gene is TRBJ2-7, the V gene TRBV2; the match to TRBD1 covers 9 bases. The CDR3 has 14 residues. Trimming removed 6 bases from V and 5 bases from J; junction bases left unmatched: 8. Germline loops: CDR1 SNHLY, CDR2 FYNNEI. DNA of the CDR3: TGTGCCAGCAGAGCCGGACAGGGGTCCCACGAGCAGTACTTC. This encodes CASRAGQGSHEQYF.

This clone was seen a few times. V and J are TRBV7-2 and TRBJ2-7; D is ambiguous. CDR3 length: 13 residues. Germline CDR1 SGHTA, CDR2 FQGNSA. Trimming took 1 base from V and 0 from J, leaving 4 bases between them. The CDR3 reads CASSLDISYEQYF. CDR3 DNA sequence: TGTGCCAGCAGCTTAGACATCTCCTACGAGCAGTACTTC.

The V and J genes are TRBV6-4 and TRBJ2-3; TRBD2 aligns across 10 bases. Germline-derived CDR1 and CDR2 are MRHNA and SNTAGT. The CDR3 consists of 17 residues. Trimming removed 7 bases from V and 0 bases from J; junction bases left unmatched: 10. The CDR3 here is CASTGLADSLSTDTQYF. CDR3 in DNA: TGTGCCAGCACCGGACTAGCGGACTCCCTAAGCACAGATACGCAGTATTTT.

The chain recombines TRBV30 with TRBJ2-1; 11 bases are a match to TRBD2. The CDR3 consists of 16 residues. Germline V CDR1 and CDR2: GTSNPN, SVGIG (reference sequence). J gave up 1 base and V 2 bases, and 4 bases lay outside the gene matches. CDR3 sequence: CAWSLLAGGSYNEQFF. The CDR3 region has the DNA TGTGCCTGGAGTCTCCTAGCGGGGGGTTCCTACAATGAGCAGTTCTTC.

The CDR3 spells CASSLAGAGNQPQHF. Written as DNA, the CDR3 is TGTGCCAGCAGCTTAGCAGGGGCTGGGAATCAGCCCCAGCATTTT. The chain couples TRBV7-9 to TRBJ1-5; D might be TRBD1 (5 bases). Germline V CDR1 and CDR2: SEHNR, FQNEAQ (reference sequence). V was clipped by 0 bases and J by 4 bases, with 10 bases between them. The CDR3 totals 15 residues.

The chain has TRBV7-2 and TRBJ1-2, with 10 bases lining up with TRBD1. This CDR3 region has 16 residues. The J segment lost 5 bases and the V segment lost 1 base, leaving 7 bases of the junction unmatched. CDR1 is SGHTA and CDR2 is FQGNSA in the germline V gene. The CDR3 DNA sequence: TGTGCCAGCAGCTTAGGGGGACAGGGGCCACTTTATGGCTACACCTTC. Its translation: CASSLGGQGPLYGYTF.

The chain carries TRBV10-3 and TRBJ2-5; 7 positions agree with TRBD1. This CDR3 comprises 13 residues. The trim removed 5 bases at V and 11 bases at J, leaving 11 bases unmatched. Germline assignment: CDR1 ENHRY and CDR2 SYGVKD. CDR3 loop: CAISLTGPEEQYF. DNA for the CDR3: TGTGCCATCAGTCTGACAGGGCCCGAGGAGCAGTACTTC.

This clone was counted only a few times. The chain links TRBV6-1 to TRBJ2-7; 8 nucleotides match TRBD1. CDR1 and CDR2 from the germline V gene are MNHNS and SASEGT. With 6 bases clipped from V and 6 bases from J, the junction kept 4 bases outside the gene matches. The CDR3 is 12 residues long. The CDR3 reads CASSPGGVEQYF. CDR3 DNA: TGTGCCAGCAGCCCAGGGGGCGTCGAGCAGTACTTC.

This clone came up once. This sequence joins TRBV28 and TRBJ2-1, with D perhaps matching TRBD1 or TRBD2 (7 bases each). The V end lost 6 bases, the J end lost 0 bases, and 15 bases lay between the germline ends. The CDR3 has 16 amino acids. Germline values: CDR1 MDHEN, CDR2 SYDVKM. The CDR3: CASSQGGRSSYNEQFF. The CDR3 bases are TGTGCCAGCAGCCAGGGGGGGCGGAGCTCCTACAATGAGCAGTTCTTC.